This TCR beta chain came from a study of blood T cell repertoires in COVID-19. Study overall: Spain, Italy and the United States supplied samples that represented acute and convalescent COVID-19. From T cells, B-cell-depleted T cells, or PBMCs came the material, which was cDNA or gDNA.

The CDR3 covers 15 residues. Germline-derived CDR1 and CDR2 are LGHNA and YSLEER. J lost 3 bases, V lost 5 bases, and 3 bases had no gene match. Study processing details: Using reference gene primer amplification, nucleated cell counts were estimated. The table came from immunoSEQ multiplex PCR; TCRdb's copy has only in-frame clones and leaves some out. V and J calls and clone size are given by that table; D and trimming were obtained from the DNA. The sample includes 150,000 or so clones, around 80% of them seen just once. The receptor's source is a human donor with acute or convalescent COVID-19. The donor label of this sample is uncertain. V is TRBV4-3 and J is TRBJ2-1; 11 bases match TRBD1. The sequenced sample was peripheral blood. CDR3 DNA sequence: TGCGCCAGCAGCGGGGGGACAGGGGGCTACAATGAGCAGTTCTTC. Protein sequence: CASSGGTGGYNEQFF.